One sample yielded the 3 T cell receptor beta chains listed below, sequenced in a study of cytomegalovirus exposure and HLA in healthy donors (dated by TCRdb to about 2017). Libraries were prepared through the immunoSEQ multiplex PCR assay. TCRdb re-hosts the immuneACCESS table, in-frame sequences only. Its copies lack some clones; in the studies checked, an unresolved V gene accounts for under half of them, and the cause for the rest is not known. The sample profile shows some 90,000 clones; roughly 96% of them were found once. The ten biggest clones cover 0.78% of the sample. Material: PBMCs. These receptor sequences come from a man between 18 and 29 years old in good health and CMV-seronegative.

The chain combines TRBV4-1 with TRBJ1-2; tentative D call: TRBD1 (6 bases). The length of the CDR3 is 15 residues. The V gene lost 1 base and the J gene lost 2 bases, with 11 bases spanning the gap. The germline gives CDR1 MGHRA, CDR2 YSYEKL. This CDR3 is CASSQVGTPNYGYTF. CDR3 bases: TGCGCCAGCAGCCAAGTAGGGACACCCAACTATGGCTACACCTTC.

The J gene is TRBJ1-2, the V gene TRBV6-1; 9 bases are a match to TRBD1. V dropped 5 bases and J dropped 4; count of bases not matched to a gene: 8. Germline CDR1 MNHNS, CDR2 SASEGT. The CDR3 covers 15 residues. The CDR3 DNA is TGTGCCAGCAGTCTGCCCGGACAGGGGTTCTATGGCTACACCTTC. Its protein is CASSLPGQGFYGYTF.

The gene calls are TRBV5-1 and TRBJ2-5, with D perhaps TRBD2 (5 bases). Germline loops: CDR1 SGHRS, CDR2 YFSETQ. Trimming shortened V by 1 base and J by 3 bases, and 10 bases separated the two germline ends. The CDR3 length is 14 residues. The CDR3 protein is CASSLISGEETQYF. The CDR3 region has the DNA TGCGCCAGCAGCTTGATCTCCGGGGAAGAGACCCAGTACTTC.